Presented here are 7 T cell receptor beta chains from one specimen sequenced in a study of CD8 T cells in ankylosing spondylitis. The study, taken as a whole, reports: About 8 highly homologous variants made up a TCR beta motif, and this motif appeared characteristic of ankylosing spondylitis blood.

TCRdb called the 5' RACE reads again in MiXCR, with one record for every CDR3 protein. The sample has 450,000 to 550,000 distinct CDR3 sequences; 5.3% are singletons. No antigen has been identified for these receptors. Sequenced sample: blood, either unsorted or a sorted T cell fraction (not recorded which). The source of these receptors is a male donor with ankylosing spondylitis.

Ten or more counts support this clonotype. This chain connects TRBV12-3 or TRBV12-4 to TRBJ2-7; maybe TRBD2 (5 bases). V was cut by 3 bases and J by 3 bases, with 12 bases left in between. CDR3 length: 14 amino acids. CDR3 DNA: TGTGCCAGCAGTTTTCCCCCCCGGGGCTACGAGCAGTACTTC. Amino acids: CASSFPPRGYEQYF.

This clonotype was observed at least ten times. J is TRBJ2-3 and V is TRBV28, with D possibly TRBD2 on 6 matching bases. Germline V gene sequence: CDR1 MDHEN, CDR2 SYDVKM. Between the trimmed V and J ends, which lost 1 base and 8 bases, there was a span of 13 bases. This CDR3 spans 14 amino acids. CDR3 DNA sequence: TGTGCCAGCAGTTTATCCCCGGGACTGGGTACGCAGTATTTT. Its protein product is CASSLSPGLGTQYF.

This clonotype was picked up a small number of times. The chain combines TRBV5-1 with TRBJ2-2; D is perhaps TRBD2 (6 bases). This CDR3 contains 15 residues. With 4 bases removed from V and 7 bases from J, the gap between germline ends came to 17 bases. Germline CDR1 and CDR2: SGHRS and YFSETQ. CDR3 amino acids: CASSRGGPGGGELFF. The CDR3 DNA follows: TGCGCCAGCAGCCGAGGAGGCCCCGGGGGCGGGGAGCTGTTTTTT.

The chain has TRBV6-2 or TRBV6-3 and TRBJ2-1, with 11 nucleotides matching TRBD2. The CDR3 extends over 15 amino acids. The V segment lost 7 bases and the J segment 8 bases; nucleotides outside the gene matches: 10. Germline loops: CDR1 MNHEY, CDR2 SVGEGT. This chain's CDR3 is CASTLTSGSSYEQFF. CDR3 in DNA: TGTGCCAGCACCCTTACTAGCGGGAGTAGTTATGAGCAGTTCTTC.

The J gene is TRBJ2-7, the V gene TRBV20-1, with D perhaps TRBD1 (6 bases). CDR1 is DFQATT, CDR2 SNEGSKA, per germline (reference sequence). The CDR3 is 14 residues long. Trimming stripped 7 bases from V and 1 base from J, with 17 bases between. The CDR3 loop is CSVEGVRRSYEQYF. For the CDR3, the DNA is TGCAGTGTCGAGGGGGTGAGGAGATCCTACGAGCAGTACTTC.

This clonotype was found many times. CDR3 in amino acids: CASSLGPISTGELFF. In DNA, the CDR3 is TGTGCCAGCAGCTTAGGCCCCATCTCTACCGGGGAGCTGTTTTTT. This rearrangement joins TRBV7-2 to TRBJ2-2; D not certain. The V and J ends lost 1 base and 5 bases respectively, with 11 bases between them. Per the germline V gene, CDR1 is SGHTA and CDR2 is FQGNSA. The CDR3 totals 15 residues. Filled out from reference TRBV7-2 and TRBJ2-2, the complete variable domain reads GAGVSQSPSNKVTEKGKDVELRCDPISGHTALYWYRQSLGQGLEFLIYFQGNSAPDKSGLPSDRFSAERTGGSVSTLTIQRTQQEDSAVYLCASSLGPISTGELFFGEGSRLTVL.

This clonotype was found many times. V gene TRBV7-2 combines with J gene TRBJ1-1; a weak D match, TRBD1 (5 bases). The CDR3 sequence is 14 residues long. Looked up from germline, CDR1 is SGHTA and CDR2 is FQGNSA. V lost 5 bases to trimming and J lost 1 base, with 11 bases between them. The CDR3 region has the DNA TGTGCCAGCAGCCGAGGGGTCGAGAACACTGAAGCTTTCTTT. The encoded protein is CASSRGVENTEAFF.